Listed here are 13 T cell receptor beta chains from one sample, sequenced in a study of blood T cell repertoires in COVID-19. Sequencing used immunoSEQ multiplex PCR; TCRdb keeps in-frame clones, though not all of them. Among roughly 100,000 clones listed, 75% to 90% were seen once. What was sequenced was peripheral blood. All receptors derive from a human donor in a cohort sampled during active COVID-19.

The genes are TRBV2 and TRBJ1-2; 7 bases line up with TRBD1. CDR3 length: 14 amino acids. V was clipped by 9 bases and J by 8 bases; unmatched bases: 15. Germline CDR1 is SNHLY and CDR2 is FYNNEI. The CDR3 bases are TGTGCCAGTGTCCAAGACAGGGAATATGGAGGCTACACCTTC. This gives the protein CASVQDREYGGYTF. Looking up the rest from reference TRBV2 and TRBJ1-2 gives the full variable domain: EPEVTQTPSHQVTQMGQEVILRCVPISNHLYFYWYRQILGQKVEFLVSFYNNEISEKSEIFDDQFSVERPDGSNFTLKIRSTKLEDSAMYFCASVQDREYGGYTFGSGTRLTVV.

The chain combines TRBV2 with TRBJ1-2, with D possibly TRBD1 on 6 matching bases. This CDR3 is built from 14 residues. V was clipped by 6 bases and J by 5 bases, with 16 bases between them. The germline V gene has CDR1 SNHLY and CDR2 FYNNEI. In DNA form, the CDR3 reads TGTGCCAGCAGCCAACGACAGGACCAATATGGCTACACCTTC. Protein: CASSQRQDQYGYTF.

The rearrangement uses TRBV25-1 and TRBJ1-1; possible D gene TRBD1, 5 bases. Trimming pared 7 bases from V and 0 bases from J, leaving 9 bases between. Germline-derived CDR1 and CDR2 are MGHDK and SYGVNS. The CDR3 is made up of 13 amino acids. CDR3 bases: TGTGCCAGCACCACAGGCCTGAACACTGAAGCTTTCTTT. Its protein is CASTTGLNTEAFF.

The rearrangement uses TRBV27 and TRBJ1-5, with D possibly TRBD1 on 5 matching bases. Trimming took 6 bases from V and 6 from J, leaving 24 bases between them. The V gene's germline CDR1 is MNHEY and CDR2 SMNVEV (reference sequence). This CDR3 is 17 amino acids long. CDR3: CASSRQNQGGLSQPQHF. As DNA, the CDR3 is TGTGCCAGCAGCAGACAGAATCAAGGTGGACTAAGTCAGCCCCAGCATTTT.

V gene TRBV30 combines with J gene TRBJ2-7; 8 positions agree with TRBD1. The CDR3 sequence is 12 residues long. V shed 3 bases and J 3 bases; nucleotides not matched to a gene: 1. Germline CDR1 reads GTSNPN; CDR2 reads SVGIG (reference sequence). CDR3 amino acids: CAWRTGVYEQYF. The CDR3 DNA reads TGTGCCTGGAGGACAGGGGTCTACGAGCAGTACTTC.

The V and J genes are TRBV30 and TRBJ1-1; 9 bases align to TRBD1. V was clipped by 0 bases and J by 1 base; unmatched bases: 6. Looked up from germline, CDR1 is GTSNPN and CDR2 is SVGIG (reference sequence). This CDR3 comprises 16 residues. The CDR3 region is CAWSVLSDRGNTEAFF. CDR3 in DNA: TGTGCCTGGAGTGTACTCTCGGACAGGGGGAACACTGAAGCTTTCTTT. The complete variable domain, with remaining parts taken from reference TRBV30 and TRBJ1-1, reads SQTIHQWPATLVQPVGSPLSLECTVEGTSNPNLYWYRQAAGRGLQLLFYSVGIGQISSEVPQNLSASRPQDRQFILSSKKLLLSDSGFYLCAWSVLSDRGNTEAFFGQGTRLTVV.

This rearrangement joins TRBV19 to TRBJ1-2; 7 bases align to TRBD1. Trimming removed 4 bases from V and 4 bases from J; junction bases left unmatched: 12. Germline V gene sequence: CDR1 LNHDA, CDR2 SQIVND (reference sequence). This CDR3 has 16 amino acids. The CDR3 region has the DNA TGTGCCAGTAGTACGGGACAGCTTGGAGGGGTCTATGGCTACACCTTC. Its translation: CASSTGQLGGVYGYTF.

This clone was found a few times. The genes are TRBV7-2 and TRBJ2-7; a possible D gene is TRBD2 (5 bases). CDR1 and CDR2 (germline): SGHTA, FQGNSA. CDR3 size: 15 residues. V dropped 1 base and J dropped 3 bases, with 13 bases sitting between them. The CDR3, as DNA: TGTGCCAGCAGCTTAGGCACACTCGGACTCTACGAGCAGTACTTC. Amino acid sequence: CASSLGTLGLYEQYF.

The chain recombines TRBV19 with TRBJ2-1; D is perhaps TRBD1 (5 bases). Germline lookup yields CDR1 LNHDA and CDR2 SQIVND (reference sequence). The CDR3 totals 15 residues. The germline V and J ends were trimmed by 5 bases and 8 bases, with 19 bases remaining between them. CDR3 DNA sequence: TGTGCCAGTAGTCCCTCGGCAGGGATCCCCGATGAGCAGTTCTTC. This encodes CASSPSAGIPDEQFF. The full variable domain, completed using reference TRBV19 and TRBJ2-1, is DGGITQSPKYLFRKEGQNVTLSCEQNLNHDAMYWYRQDPGQGLRLIYYSQIVNDFQKGDIAEGYSVSREKKESFPLTVTSAQKNPTAFYLCASSPSAGIPDEQFFGPGTRLTVL.

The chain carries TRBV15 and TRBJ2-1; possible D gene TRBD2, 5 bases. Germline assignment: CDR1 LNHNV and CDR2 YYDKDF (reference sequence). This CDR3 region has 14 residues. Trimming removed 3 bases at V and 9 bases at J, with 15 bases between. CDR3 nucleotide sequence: TGTGCCACCAGCAGCGTGGGATGGAGCGGTGAGCAGTTCTTC. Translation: CATSSVGWSGEQFF.

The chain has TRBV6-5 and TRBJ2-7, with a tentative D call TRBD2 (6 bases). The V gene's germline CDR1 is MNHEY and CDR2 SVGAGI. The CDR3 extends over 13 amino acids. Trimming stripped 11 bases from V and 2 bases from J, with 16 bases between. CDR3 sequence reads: CAPSGRGTYEQYF. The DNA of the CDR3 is TGTGCCCCCTCGGGACGGGGGACCTACGAGCAGTACTTC.

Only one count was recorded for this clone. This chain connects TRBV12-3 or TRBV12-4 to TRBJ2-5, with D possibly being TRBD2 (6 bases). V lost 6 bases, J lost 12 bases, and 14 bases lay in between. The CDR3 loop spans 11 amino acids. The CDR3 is CASSERGLKYF. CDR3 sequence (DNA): TGTGCCAGCAGCGAACGAGGACTAAAGTACTTC.

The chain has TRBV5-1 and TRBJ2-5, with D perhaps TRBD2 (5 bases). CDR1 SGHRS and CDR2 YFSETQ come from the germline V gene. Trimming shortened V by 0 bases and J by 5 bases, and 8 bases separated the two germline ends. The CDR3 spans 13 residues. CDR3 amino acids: CASSLGGEETQYF. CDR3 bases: TGCGCCAGCAGCTTGGGGGGAGAGGAGACCCAGTACTTC.